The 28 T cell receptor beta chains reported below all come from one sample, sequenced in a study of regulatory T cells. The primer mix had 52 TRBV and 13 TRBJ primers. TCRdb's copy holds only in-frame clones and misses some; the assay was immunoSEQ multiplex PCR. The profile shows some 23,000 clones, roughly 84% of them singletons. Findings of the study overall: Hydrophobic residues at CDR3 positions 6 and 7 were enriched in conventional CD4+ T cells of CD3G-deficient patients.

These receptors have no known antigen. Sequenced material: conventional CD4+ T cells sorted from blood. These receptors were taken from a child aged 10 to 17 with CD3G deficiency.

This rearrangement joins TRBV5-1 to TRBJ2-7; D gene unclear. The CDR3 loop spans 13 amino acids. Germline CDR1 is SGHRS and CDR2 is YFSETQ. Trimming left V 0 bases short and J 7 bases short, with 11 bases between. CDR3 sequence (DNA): TGCGCCAGCAGCTTGGAAGGTCTCGGAGAGCAGTACTTC. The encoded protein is CASSLEGLGEQYF.

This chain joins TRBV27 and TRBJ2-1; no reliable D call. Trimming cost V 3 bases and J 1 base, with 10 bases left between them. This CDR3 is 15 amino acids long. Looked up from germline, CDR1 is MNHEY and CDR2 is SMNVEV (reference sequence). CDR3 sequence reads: CASSFNGDSYNEQFF. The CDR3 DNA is TGTGCCAGCAGTTTTAATGGGGATTCCTACAATGAGCAGTTCTTC.

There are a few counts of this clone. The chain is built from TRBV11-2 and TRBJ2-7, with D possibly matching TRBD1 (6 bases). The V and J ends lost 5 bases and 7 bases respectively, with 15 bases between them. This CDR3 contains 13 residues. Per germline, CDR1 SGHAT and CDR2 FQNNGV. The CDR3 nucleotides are TGTGCCAGCAGCCTTTACAGGGTAGGAGAGCAGTACTTC. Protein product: CASSLYRVGEQYF.

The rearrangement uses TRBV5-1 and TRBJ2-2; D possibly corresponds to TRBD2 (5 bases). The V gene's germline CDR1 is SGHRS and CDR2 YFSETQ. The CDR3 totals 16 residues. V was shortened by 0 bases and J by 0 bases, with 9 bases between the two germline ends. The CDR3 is CASSLVGSANTGELFF. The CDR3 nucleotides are TGCGCCAGCAGCTTGGTGGGTAGCGCGAACACCGGGGAGCTGTTTTTT.

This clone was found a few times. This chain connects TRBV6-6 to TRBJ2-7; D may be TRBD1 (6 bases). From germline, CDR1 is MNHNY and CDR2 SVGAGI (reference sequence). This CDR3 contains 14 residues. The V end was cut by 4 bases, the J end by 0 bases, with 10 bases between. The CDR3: CASSSDRSSYEQYF. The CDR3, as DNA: TGTGCCAGCAGTTCCGACAGGAGCTCCTACGAGCAGTACTTC.

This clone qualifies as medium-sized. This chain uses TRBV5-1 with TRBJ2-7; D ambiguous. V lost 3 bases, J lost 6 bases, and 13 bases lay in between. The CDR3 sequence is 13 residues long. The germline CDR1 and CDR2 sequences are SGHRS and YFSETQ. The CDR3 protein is CASSYYSGSEQYF. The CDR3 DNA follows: TGCGCCAGCAGCTACTATTCCGGAAGCGAGCAGTACTTC.

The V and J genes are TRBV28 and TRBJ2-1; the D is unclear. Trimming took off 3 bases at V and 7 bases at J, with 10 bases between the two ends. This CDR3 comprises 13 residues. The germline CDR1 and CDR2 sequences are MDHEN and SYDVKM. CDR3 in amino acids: CASSFRRWNEQFF. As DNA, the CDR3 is TGTGCCAGCAGTTTCCGACGGTGGAATGAGCAGTTCTTC. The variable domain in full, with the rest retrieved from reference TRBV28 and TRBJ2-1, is DVKVTQSSRYLVKRTGEKVFLECVQDMDHENMFWYRQDPGLGLRLIYFSYDVKMKEKGDIPEGYSVSREKKERFSLILESASTNQTSMYLCASSFRRWNEQFFGPGTRLTVL.

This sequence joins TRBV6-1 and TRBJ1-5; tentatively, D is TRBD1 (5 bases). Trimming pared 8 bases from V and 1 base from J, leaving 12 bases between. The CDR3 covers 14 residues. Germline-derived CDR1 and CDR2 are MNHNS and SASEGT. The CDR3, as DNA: TGTGCCAGCTGTCGGGACGGAAGCAATCAGCCCCAGCATTTT. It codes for CASCRDGSNQPQHF.

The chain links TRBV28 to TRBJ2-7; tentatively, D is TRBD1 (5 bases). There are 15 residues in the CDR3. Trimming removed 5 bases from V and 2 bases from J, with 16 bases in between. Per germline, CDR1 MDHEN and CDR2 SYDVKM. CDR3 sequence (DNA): TGTGCCAGCAGTGCCAACAGGCGTCCCCCCTACGAGCAGTACTTC. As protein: CASSANRRPPYEQYF.

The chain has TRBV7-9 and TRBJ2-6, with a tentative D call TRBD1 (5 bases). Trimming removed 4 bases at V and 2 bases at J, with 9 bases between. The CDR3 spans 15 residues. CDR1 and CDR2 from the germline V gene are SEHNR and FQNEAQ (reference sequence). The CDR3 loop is CASSYWTTGANVLTF. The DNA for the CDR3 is TGTGCCAGCAGCTACTGGACAACTGGGGCCAACGTCCTGACTTTC.

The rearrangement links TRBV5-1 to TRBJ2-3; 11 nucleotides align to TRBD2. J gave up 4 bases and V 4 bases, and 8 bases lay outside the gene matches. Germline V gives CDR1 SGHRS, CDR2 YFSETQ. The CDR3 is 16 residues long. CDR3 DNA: TGCGCCAGCAGCGTATTAGCGGGAGGGCCAGCAGATACGCAGTATTTT. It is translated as CASSVLAGGPADTQYF.

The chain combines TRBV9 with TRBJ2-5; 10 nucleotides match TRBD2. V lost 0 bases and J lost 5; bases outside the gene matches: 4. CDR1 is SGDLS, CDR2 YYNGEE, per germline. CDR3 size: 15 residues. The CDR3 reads CASSVGSGRAETQYF. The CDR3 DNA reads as TGTGCCAGCAGCGTAGGAAGCGGGAGGGCGGAGACCCAGTACTTC. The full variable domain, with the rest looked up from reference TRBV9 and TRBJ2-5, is DSGVTQTPKHLITATGQRVTLRCSPRSGDLSVYWYQQSLDQGLQFLIQYYNGEERAKGNILERFSAQQFPDLHSELNLSSLELGDSALYFCASSVGSGRAETQYFGPGTRLLVL.

Here the CDR3 DNA reads TGTGCCAGCAGCTTAGGGGACAGGGCCACAGATACGCAGTATTTT. It specifies CASSLGDRATDTQYF. This sequence joins TRBV7-9 and TRBJ2-3; 9 positions match TRBD1. V gave up 1 base and J gave up 2 bases; unmatched junction bases: 1. The CDR3 is made up of 15 amino acids. Germline V lookup: CDR1 SEHNR, CDR2 FQNEAQ (reference sequence).

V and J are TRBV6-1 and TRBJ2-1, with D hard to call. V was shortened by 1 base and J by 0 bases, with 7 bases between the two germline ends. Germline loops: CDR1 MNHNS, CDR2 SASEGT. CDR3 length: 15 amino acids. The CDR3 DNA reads TGTGCCAGCAGTGAAGGCGGAAGCTCCTACAATGAGCAGTTCTTC. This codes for CASSEGGSSYNEQFF.

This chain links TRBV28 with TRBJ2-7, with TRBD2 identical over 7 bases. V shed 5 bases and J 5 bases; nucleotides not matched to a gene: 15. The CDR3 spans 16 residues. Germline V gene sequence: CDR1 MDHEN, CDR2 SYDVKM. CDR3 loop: CASSLIGVGGKDEQYF. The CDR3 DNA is TGTGCCAGCAGTCTCATTGGCGTGGGGGGGAAGGACGAGCAGTACTTC.

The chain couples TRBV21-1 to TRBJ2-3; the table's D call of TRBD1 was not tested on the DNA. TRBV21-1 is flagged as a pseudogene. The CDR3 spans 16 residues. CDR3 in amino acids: CASSKARVRGTDTQYF. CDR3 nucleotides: TGTGCCAGCAGCAAAGCGCGTGTCAGGGGCACAGATACGCAGTATTTT.

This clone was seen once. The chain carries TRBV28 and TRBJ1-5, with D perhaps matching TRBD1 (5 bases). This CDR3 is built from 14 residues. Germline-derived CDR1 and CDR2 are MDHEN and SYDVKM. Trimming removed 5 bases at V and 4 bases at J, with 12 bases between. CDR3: CASSRGPGNQPQHF. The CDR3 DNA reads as TGTGCCAGCAGTCGGGGACCTGGGAATCAGCCCCAGCATTTT.

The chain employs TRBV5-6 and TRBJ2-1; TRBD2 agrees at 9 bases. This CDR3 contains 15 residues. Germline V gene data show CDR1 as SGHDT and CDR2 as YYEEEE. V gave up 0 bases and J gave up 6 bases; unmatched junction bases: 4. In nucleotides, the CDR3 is TGTGCCAGCAGCTTGGCTGCTAGCGGGGTCAATGAGCAGTTCTTC. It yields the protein CASSLAASGVNEQFF.

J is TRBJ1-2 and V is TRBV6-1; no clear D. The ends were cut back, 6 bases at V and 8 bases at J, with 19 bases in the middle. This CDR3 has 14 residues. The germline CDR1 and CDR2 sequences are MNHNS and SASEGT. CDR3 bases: TGTGCCAGCAGCCAAGGAGGGCAGGTTCGCGGCTACACCTTC. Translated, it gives CASSQGGQVRGYTF.

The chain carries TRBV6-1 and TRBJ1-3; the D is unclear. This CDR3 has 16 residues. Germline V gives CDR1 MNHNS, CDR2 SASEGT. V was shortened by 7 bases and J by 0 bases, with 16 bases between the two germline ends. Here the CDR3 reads CASTDRRRSSGNTIYF. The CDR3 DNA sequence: TGTGCCAGCACTGATAGGCGGCGAAGCTCTGGAAACACCATATATTTT.

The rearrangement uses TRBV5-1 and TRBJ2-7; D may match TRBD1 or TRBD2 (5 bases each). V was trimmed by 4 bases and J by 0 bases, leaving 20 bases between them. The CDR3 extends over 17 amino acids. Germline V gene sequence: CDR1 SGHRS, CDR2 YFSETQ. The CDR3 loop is CASSPGVIFGTSYEQYF. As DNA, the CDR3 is TGCGCCAGCAGCCCCGGGGTAATTTTTGGGACCTCCTACGAGCAGTACTTC.

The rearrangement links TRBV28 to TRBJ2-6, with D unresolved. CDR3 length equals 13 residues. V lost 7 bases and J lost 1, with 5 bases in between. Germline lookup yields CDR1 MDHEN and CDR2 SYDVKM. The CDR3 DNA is TGTGCCAGCACTAAGTCTGGGGCCAACGTCCTGACTTTC. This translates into CASTKSGANVLTF.

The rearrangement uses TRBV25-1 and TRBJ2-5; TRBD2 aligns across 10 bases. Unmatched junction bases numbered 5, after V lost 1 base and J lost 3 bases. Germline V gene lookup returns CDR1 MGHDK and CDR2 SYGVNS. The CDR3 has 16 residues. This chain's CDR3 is CASSESTAGGKETQYF. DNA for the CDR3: TGTGCCAGCAGTGAATCAACAGCGGGAGGGAAAGAGACCCAGTACTTC.

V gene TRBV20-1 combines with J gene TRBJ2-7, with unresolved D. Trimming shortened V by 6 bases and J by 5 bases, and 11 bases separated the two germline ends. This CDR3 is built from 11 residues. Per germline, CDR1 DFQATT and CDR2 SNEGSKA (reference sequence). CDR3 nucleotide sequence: TGCAGTGCGCCTACGGCCCACGAGCAGTACTTC. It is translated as CSAPTAHEQYF.

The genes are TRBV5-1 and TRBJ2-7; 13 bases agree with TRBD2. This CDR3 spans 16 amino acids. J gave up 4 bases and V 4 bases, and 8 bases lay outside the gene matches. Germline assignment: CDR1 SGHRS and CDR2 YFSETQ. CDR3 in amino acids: CASSRGTSGNVYEQYF. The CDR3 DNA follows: TGCGCCAGCAGCCGAGGGACTAGCGGGAACGTATACGAGCAGTACTTC.

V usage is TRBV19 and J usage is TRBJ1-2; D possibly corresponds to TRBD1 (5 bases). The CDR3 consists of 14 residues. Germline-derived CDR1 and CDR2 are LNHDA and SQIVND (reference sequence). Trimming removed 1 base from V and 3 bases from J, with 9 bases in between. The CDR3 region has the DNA TGTGCCAGTAGTATAGGCAGGGACTACTATGGCTACACCTTC. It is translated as CASSIGRDYYGYTF.

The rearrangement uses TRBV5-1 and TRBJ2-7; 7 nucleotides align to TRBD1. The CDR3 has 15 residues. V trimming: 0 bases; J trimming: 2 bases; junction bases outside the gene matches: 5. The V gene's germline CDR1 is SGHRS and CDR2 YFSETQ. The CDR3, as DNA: TGCGCCAGCAGCTTGGATACAGGGGCAACCTACGAGCAGTACTTC. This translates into CASSLDTGATYEQYF.

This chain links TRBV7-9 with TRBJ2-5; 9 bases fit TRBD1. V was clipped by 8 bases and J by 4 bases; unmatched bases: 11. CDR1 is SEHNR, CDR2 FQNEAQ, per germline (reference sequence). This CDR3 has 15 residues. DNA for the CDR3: TGTGCCAGCTCCCGGACAGGGGTTCCCCGAGAGACCCAGTACTTC. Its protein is CASSRTGVPRETQYF.